Following are 26 T cell receptor beta chains from one sample sequenced in a study of T cells in Graves' hyperthyroidism and ophthalmopathy. RNA transcripts provided the source from which TCR beta CDR3 regions were amplified. When the TCR CDR3 underwent first-round RT-PCR, the HTBI primer set was used. In TCRdb, the multiplex PCR reads were re-called with MiXCR into one record per CDR3 protein. The sample lists 300,000 to 450,000 distinct CDR3 sequences, approximately 18% seen once, with around a third in the top ten. Sequences were obtained from blood. These receptors all come from a woman in her 30s with Graves' hyperthyroidism that later progressed to Graves' ophthalmopathy.

This clonotype was counted ten times or more. The chain links TRBV30 to TRBJ1-5; tentatively, D is TRBD1 (6 bases). In germline, CDR1 is GTSNPN, CDR2 SVGIG (reference sequence). The V and J ends lost 4 bases and 4 bases respectively, with 11 bases between them. This CDR3 has 13 residues. The CDR3 region is CAWNGQLNQPQHF. CDR3 sequence (DNA): TGTGCCTGGAACGGACAGTTAAATCAGCCCCAGCATTTT.

This clonotype has a handful of counts. This chain uses TRBV7-9 with TRBJ2-7, with 7 bases identical to TRBD1. V lost 5 bases and J lost 0; bases outside the gene matches: 7. The CDR3 totals 15 residues. CDR1 and CDR2 from the germline V gene are SEHNR and FQNEAQ (reference sequence). CDR3 in amino acids: CASSAPQGTSYEQYF. Here the CDR3 DNA reads TGTGCCAGCAGCGCACCACAGGGGACCTCCTACGAGCAGTACTTC.

This clonotype came up many times. This chain joins TRBV12-3 or TRBV12-4 and TRBJ2-7; D ambiguous. V was clipped by 6 bases and J by 3 bases, with 9 bases between them. The CDR3 runs to 12 residues. The CDR3 DNA sequence: TGTGCCAGCAGCCTCCAGGACTACGAGCAGTACTTC. This sequence encodes CASSLQDYEQYF.

This clonotype has only a few counts. A much larger clone lies a single base off, so this may be a read error. The chain has TRBV28 and TRBJ1-3; no reliable D call. The germline V gene encodes CDR1 MDHEN and CDR2 SYDVKM. The CDR3 is made up of 17 amino acids. The CDR3 region has the DNA TGTGCCAGCAGTTTTTCTGGCATCCAGAGCTCTGGAAACACCACATATTTT. This codes for CASSFSGIQSSGNTTYF.

This clonotype was detected only a few times. The V gene is TRBV5-4, the J gene TRBJ2-1; TRBD2 matches 8 bases. V gave up 6 bases and J gave up 3 bases; unmatched junction bases: 17. The length of the CDR3 is 18 residues. Germline values: CDR1 SGHNT, CDR2 YYREEE (reference sequence). The CDR3 coding sequence is TGTGCCAGCACCAATAAAGGGCCGAATAGCGGGGTCTACAATGAGCAGTTCTTC. Its translation is CASTNKGPNSGVYNEQFF.

There are a few counts of this clonotype. The chain links TRBV5-1 to TRBJ2-1; D remains unclear. The CDR3 totals 14 residues. The ends were cut back, 4 bases at V and 5 bases at J, with 13 bases in the middle. Per the germline V gene, CDR1 is SGHRS and CDR2 is YFSETQ. Written as DNA, the CDR3 is TGCGCCAGCAGCCTCTTAGGGTCAAACAATGAGCAGTTCTTC. Protein sequence: CASSLLGSNNEQFF.

This clonotype came up many times. The rearrangement links TRBV11-2 to TRBJ2-5, with a tentative D call TRBD2 (5 bases). CDR3 length: 15 amino acids. From germline, CDR1 is SGHAT and CDR2 FQNNGV. V gave up 3 bases and J gave up 1 base, with 12 bases separating them. This CDR3 reads CASSFWLAAQETQYF. CDR3 bases: TGTGCCAGCAGCTTTTGGCTAGCCGCCCAAGAGACCCAGTACTTC.

This clonotype was recorded only once. V gene TRBV12-3 or TRBV12-4 combines with J gene TRBJ1-1; 7 nucleotides match TRBD1. V lost 6 bases to trimming and J lost 1 base; unmatched junction nucleotides: 5. CDR3 size: 14 residues. For the CDR3, the DNA is TGTGCCAGCAGCGAACAGGGGAGGAACACTGAAGCTTTCTTT. Its translation is CASSEQGRNTEAFF.

A remark on this clonotype: Since a much larger clone is just one base distant, this may be a read error. A read error is likely, as this CDR3 ends without the conserved phenylalanine or tryptophan. V and J are TRBV20-1 and TRBJ2-1, with 12 bases aligning to TRBD2. V gave up 5 bases and J gave up 5 bases; unmatched junction bases: 7. Germline V gene lookup returns CDR1 DFQATT and CDR2 SNEGSKA (reference sequence). The CDR3 is made up of 15 amino acids. The CDR3 protein is CSAPGLAGLNNEQFL. DNA of the CDR3: TGCAGTGCTCCCGGACTAGCGGGACTAAACAATGAGCAGTTCCTC.

This clonotype was seen more than once but under ten times. The chain uses TRBV18 and TRBJ1-2, with D unclear. Per germline, CDR1 KGHSH and CDR2 LQKENI. CDR3 length: 15 amino acids. V lost 2 bases to trimming and J lost 5 bases, with 15 bases between them. The CDR3 nucleotides read TGTGCCAGCTCACCAGACTTGGACTCAAGATATGGCTACACCTTC. The encoded protein is CASSPDLDSRYGYTF.

This clonotype was seen a handful of times. The chain joins TRBV28 to TRBJ2-7; D not certain. The CDR3 runs 14 residues. Per germline, CDR1 MDHEN and CDR2 SYDVKM. V lost 1 base, J lost 0 bases, and 7 bases lay in between. CDR3 sequence (DNA): TGTGCCAGCAGTTTATTCTCGGACTCCTACGAGCAGTACTTC. Residues: CASSLFSDSYEQYF.

This clonotype showed up many times. The V call is TRBV10-3, the J call TRBJ1-1; possibly TRBD1 for D (6 bases). The CDR3 sequence is 13 residues long. Deletions cut 10 bases from V and 0 bases from J, with 12 bases between. Germline V gene lookup returns CDR1 ENHRY and CDR2 SYGVKD. The CDR3 loop reads CATAGQMNTEAFF. CDR3 in DNA: TGTGCCACCGCGGGACAAATGAACACTGAAGCTTTCTTT.

This clonotype was detected many times. The rearrangement links TRBV28 to TRBJ1-5; 9 bases align to TRBD1. V was pared by 2 bases and J by 3 bases, with 5 bases of the junction left unmatched. The germline CDR1 and CDR2 sequences are MDHEN and SYDVKM. This CDR3 comprises 16 residues. For the CDR3, the DNA is TGTGCCAGCAGTTTACGGACAGGGGTCACCAATCAGCCCCAGCATTTT. It specifies CASSLRTGVTNQPQHF.

The chain carries TRBV27 and TRBJ2-7; no reliable D call. This CDR3 is 16 amino acids long. CDR1 is MNHEY, CDR2 SMNVEV, per germline (reference sequence). The V end lost 1 base, the J end lost 4 bases, and 17 bases lay between the germline ends. As DNA, the CDR3 is TGTGCCAGCAGTTTATTTACTCCAGCCGCCGGTTACGAGCAGTACTTC. It translates to CASSLFTPAAGYEQYF.

This clonotype was counted between two and nine times. The V call is TRBV4-1, the J call TRBJ2-7; D unresolved. The V gene's germline CDR1 is MGHRA and CDR2 YSYEKL. The CDR3 has 15 residues. Trimming removed 1 base at V and 4 bases at J, with 14 bases between. CDR3 region: CASSQVDGRQYEQYF. The CDR3 DNA follows: TGCGCCAGCAGCCAAGTGGACGGCAGACAATACGAGCAGTACTTC.

Points on this clonotype: This may be a read error, as it is one base from a much larger clone. The chain carries TRBV12-3 or TRBV12-4 and TRBJ2-5; 7 bases agree with TRBD1. The CDR3 is made up of 14 amino acids. Trimming removed 2 bases from V and 5 bases from J; junction bases left unmatched: 5. CDR3 residues: CASSLTGDRETQYF. The DNA for the CDR3 is TGTGCCAGCAGTTTAACAGGGGATCGGGAGACCCAGTACTTC.

This clonotype was seen at least ten times. The rearrangement links TRBV7-8 to TRBJ2-1, with TRBD2 matching over 10 bases. This CDR3 is built from 18 residues. Trimming removed 8 bases from V and 1 base from J; junction bases left unmatched: 14. The germline V gene has CDR1 SGHVS and CDR2 FQNEAQ. The CDR3 loop is CASSERGGRIRSYNEQFF. CDR3 DNA: TGTGCCAGCTCTGAGCGGGGGGGCCGTATTAGGTCCTACAATGAGCAGTTCTTC.

To note about this clonotype: This may be a read error, as it is one base from a much larger clone. The chain has TRBV5-1 and TRBJ2-3; D unresolved. The CDR3 extends over 14 amino acids. V gave up 3 bases and J gave up 2 bases, with 10 bases separating them. Germline V CDR1 and CDR2: SGHRS, YFSETQ. CDR3 sequence (DNA): TGCGCCAGCAGCTCGGGCAAGAACACAGATACGCAGTATTTT. Encoded protein: CASSSGKNTDTQYF.

The V and J genes are TRBV30 and TRBJ1-4; 8 bases align to TRBD1. The CDR3 runs 16 residues. CDR1 and CDR2 (germline): GTSNPN, SVGIG (reference sequence). The junction had 5 bases not matched to a gene; V was cut back by 2 bases and J by 0 bases. The CDR3, as DNA: TGTGCCTGGAGTTTGGGACAGGATGCAACTAATGAAAAACTGTTTTTT. Translated: CAWSLGQDATNEKLFF.

This clonotype was seen at least ten times. This chain joins TRBV2 and TRBJ2-2; D unclear. The CDR3 has 14 residues. V was shortened by 2 bases and J by 6 bases, with 10 bases between the two germline ends. CDR1 is SNHLY, CDR2 FYNNEI, per germline. CDR3 bases: TGTGCCAGCAGTGAATTTGAGGCCGCCGGGGAGCTGTTTTTT. Its translation is CASSEFEAAGELFF.

There are many counts of this clonotype. This chain uses TRBV28 with TRBJ1-6; D possibly corresponds to TRBD1 (5 bases). CDR1 and CDR2 (germline): MDHEN, SYDVKM. Trimming took off 2 bases at V and 5 bases at J, with 7 bases between the two ends. There are 14 residues in the CDR3. In nucleotides, the CDR3 is TGTGCCAGCAGTTTAGGGGACGATAATTCACCCCTCCACTTT. This gives the protein CASSLGDDNSPLHF.

This clonotype was recorded once. The rearrangement uses TRBV30 and TRBJ1-2, with 7 positions matching TRBD1. Germline loops: CDR1 GTSNPN, CDR2 SVGIG (reference sequence). The ends lost 5 bases at V and 5 bases at J; junction bases unmatched: 11. This CDR3 is built from 14 residues. CDR3: CAWEPRDRLYGYTF. The CDR3 DNA is TGTGCCTGGGAACCCCGGGACAGATTATATGGCTACACCTTC.

The rearrangement joins TRBV20-1 to TRBJ1-5, with D unclear. V was cut by 3 bases and J by 7 bases, with 13 bases left in between. The CDR3 loop spans 13 amino acids. Germline CDR1 and CDR2: DFQATT and SNEGSKA (reference sequence). CDR3 amino acids: CSARGAPIQPQHF. CDR3 DNA: TGCAGTGCTAGGGGAGCCCCGATCCAGCCCCAGCATTTT.

J is TRBJ1-2 and V is TRBV3-1, with 9 positions matching TRBD1. The CDR3 is made up of 14 amino acids. With 5 bases clipped from V and 3 bases from J, the junction kept 4 bases outside the gene matches. CDR1 is LGHDT, CDR2 YNNKEL, per germline (reference sequence). CDR3 residues: CASSKQGADYGYTF. For the CDR3, the DNA is TGTGCCAGCAGCAAACAGGGGGCAGACTATGGCTACACCTTC.

This clonotype was recorded many times. The chain carries TRBV5-1 and TRBJ1-1, with 9 bases identical to TRBD1. V shed 4 bases, J shed 3 bases, and the junction held 7 bases outside the gene matches. CDR1 is SGHRS, CDR2 YFSETQ, per germline. The CDR3 has 15 amino acids. CDR3: CASSAGTGKDTEAFF. Here the CDR3 DNA reads TGCGCCAGCAGCGCAGGGACAGGGAAGGACACTGAAGCTTTCTTT. Complete variable domain (other parts from reference TRBV5-1 and TRBJ1-1): KAGVTQTPRYLIKTRGQQVTLSCSPISGHRSVSWYQQTPGQGLQFLFEYFSETQRNKGNFPGRFSGRQFSNSRSEMNVSTLELGDSALYLCASSAGTGKDTEAFFGQGTRLTVV.

This clonotype was seen many times. V gene TRBV11-1 combines with J gene TRBJ1-1, with TRBD1 as a possible D gene (6 bases). Germline CDR1 reads SGHAT; CDR2 reads FQDESV (reference sequence). V gave up 4 bases and J gave up 4 bases, with 16 bases separating them. This CDR3 has 15 residues. CDR3 sequence (DNA): TGTGCCAGCAGCTACTCCGGGACGGGGGCCACTGAAGCTTTCTTT. As protein: CASSYSGTGATEAFF.